These 11 T cell receptor beta chains were all obtained from the same sample, sequenced in a study of early T cells in non-severe SARS-CoV-2 infection listed by TCRdb under 2021. Receptors were amplified or captured by 5' RACE. The listed sequencing device is NextSeq 500. TCRdb reprocessing: public reads trimmed at Q25 with fastp, clones called with MiXCR, in-frame beta chains kept. Duplicate CDR3 protein sequences are folded into a single record with the most common DNA and genes. A total of roughly 51,000 distinct CDR3 sequences appear in this sample, roughly 6.8% of them only once. The ten largest clones represent over 3.5% of the sample. Sequenced input: whole blood. The receptors come from an adult who was a healthcare worker with PCR-confirmed SARS-CoV-2 infection or an uninfected control (not recorded which).

The rearrangement joins TRBV18 to TRBJ1-1, with D possibly matching TRBD1 (6 bases). Trimming stripped 5 bases from V and 1 base from J, with 11 bases between. Germline CDR1 is KGHSH and CDR2 is LQKENI. This CDR3 has 14 amino acids. The CDR3 nucleotides read TGTGCCAGCTCAGGAGACAGGAAGAACACTGAAGCTTTCTTT. Its translation is CASSGDRKNTEAFF.

This clonotype was observed many times. This chain uses TRBV6-6 with TRBJ2-7, with 9 positions matching TRBD1. V trimming: 0 bases; J trimming: 2 bases; junction bases outside the gene matches: 8. This CDR3 is 17 amino acids long. CDR1 MNHNY and CDR2 SVGAGI come from the germline V gene (reference sequence). In DNA, the CDR3 is TGTGCCAGCAGTTACTCGGGAGGACAGGGGCTCCCCTACGAGCAGTACTTC. Amino acid sequence: CASSYSGGQGLPYEQYF.

This clonotype was observed many times. The chain has TRBV20-1 and TRBJ2-2, with TRBD1 matching 8 bases. The CDR3 spans 15 residues. Unmatched junction bases numbered 10, after V lost 5 bases and J lost 5 bases. Germline CDR1 reads DFQATT; CDR2 reads SNEGSKA (reference sequence). The CDR3 is CSAGSRTGMTGELFF. The DNA for the CDR3 is TGCAGTGCTGGCTCCCGGACAGGGATGACCGGGGAGCTGTTTTTT.

This clonotype has ten or more counts. The chain recombines TRBV6-1 with TRBJ2-2; 9 bases are a match to TRBD1. The CDR3 contains 15 residues. V shed 7 bases and J 3 bases; nucleotides not matched to a gene: 6. Germline-derived CDR1 and CDR2 are MNHNS and SASEGT. CDR3 sequence (DNA): TGTGCCAGCACAATGGACAGGGGTTACACCGGGGAGCTGTTTTTT. Translating gives CASTMDRGYTGELFF.

This clonotype has just a few counts. The chain employs TRBV12-3 or TRBV12-4 and TRBJ2-2, with D unresolved. Trimming removed 1 base from V and 6 bases from J, with 6 bases in between. This CDR3 comprises 13 residues. The CDR3 DNA reads TGTGCCAGCAGTTTAGTGGGGTCCGGGGAGCTGTTTTTT. Its translation: CASSLVGSGELFF.

This clonotype showed up many times. The genes are TRBV11-2 and TRBJ2-3, with 7 bases identical to TRBD2. CDR1 is SGHAT, CDR2 FQNNGV, per germline. Trimming cost V 3 bases and J 2 bases; bases outside gene matches: 5. The CDR3 extends over 15 amino acids. CDR3 residues: CASSLSGALTDTQYF. For the CDR3, the DNA is TGTGCCAGCAGCTTGAGCGGGGCCCTCACAGATACGCAGTATTTT.

The genes are TRBV3-1 and TRBJ2-2; D might be TRBD1 or TRBD2, each matching 5 bases. From germline, CDR1 is LGHDT and CDR2 YNNKEL (reference sequence). This CDR3 region has 14 residues. Trimming stripped 4 bases from V and 11 bases from J, with 17 bases between. The CDR3 DNA sequence: TGTGCCAGCAGCCGACCTCCAGGGACCCCCGAGCTGTTTTTT. It translates to CASSRPPGTPELFF.

This clonotype was found many times. This chain joins TRBV20-1 and TRBJ1-1; TRBD1 aligns across 7 bases. Germline V CDR1 and CDR2: DFQATT, SNEGSKA (reference sequence). The CDR3 extends over 14 amino acids. Unmatched junction bases numbered 7, after V lost 0 bases and J lost 6 bases. As DNA, the CDR3 is TGCAGTGCTAGAGATCTGAGACAGGGCTCTGAAGCTTTCTTT. This translates into CSARDLRQGSEAFF.

The chain employs TRBV4-2 and TRBJ1-3; 7 nucleotides agree with TRBD1. The CDR3 consists of 15 residues. Germline values: CDR1 LGHNA, CDR2 YNFKEQ. V shed 2 bases and J 1 base; nucleotides not matched to a gene: 2. This CDR3 reads CASSQPRGSGNTIYF. The CDR3 DNA reads as TGTGCCAGCAGCCAACCCAGGGGGTCTGGAAACACCATATATTTT.

This clonotype was counted many times. V usage is TRBV11-1 and J usage is TRBJ2-1; the D gene is possibly TRBD1 (6 bases). From germline, CDR1 is SGHAT and CDR2 FQDESV (reference sequence). CDR3 length: 14 residues. Trimming removed 0 bases from V and 4 bases from J, with 7 bases in between. The CDR3 bases are TGTGCCAGCAGCTTAGCGCAGGGGTACAATGAGCAGTTCTTC. Translated, it gives CASSLAQGYNEQFF.

This clonotype was counted ten times or more. The rearrangement links TRBV7-9 to TRBJ2-7; 8 positions match TRBD1. The CDR3 has 15 amino acids. The V and J ends lost 3 bases and 5 bases, in that order; junction bases with no gene match: 9. Germline V gene lookup returns CDR1 SEHNR and CDR2 FQNEAQ (reference sequence). The CDR3 loop is CASSFGQGGMNEQYF. The CDR3 coding sequence is TGTGCCAGCAGCTTTGGACAGGGAGGTATGAACGAGCAGTACTTC.